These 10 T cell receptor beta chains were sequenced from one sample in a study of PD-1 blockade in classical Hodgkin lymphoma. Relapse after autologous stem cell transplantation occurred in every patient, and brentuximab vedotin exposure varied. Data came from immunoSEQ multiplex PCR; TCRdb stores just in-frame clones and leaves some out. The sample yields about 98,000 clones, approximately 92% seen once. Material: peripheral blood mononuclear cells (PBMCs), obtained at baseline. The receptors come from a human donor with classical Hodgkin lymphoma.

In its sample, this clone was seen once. CDR3: CASSPAYGGDTIYF. The CDR3 DNA sequence: TGTGCCAGCAGCCCGGCTTACGGTGGCGACACCATATATTTT. The gene calls are TRBV7-9 and TRBJ1-3; D ambiguous. Germline CDR1 reads SEHNR; CDR2 reads FQNEAQ (reference sequence). CDR3 length: 14 amino acids. V was trimmed by 5 bases and J by 8 bases, leaving 16 bases between them.

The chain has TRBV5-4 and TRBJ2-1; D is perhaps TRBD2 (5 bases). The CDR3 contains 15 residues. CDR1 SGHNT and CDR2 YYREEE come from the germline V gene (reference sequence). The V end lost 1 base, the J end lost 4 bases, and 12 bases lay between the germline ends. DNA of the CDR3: TGTGCCAGCAGCTTGCCCAGCGGAATATACAATGAGCAGTTCTTC. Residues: CASSLPSGIYNEQFF.

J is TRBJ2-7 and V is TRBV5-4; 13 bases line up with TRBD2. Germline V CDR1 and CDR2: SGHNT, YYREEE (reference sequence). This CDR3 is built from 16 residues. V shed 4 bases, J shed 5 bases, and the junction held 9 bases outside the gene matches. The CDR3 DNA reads TGTGCCAGCAGCCCGGGACTAGCGGGAACAGGACACGAGCAGTACTTC. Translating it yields CASSPGLAGTGHEQYF. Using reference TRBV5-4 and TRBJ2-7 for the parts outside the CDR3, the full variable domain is ETGVTQSPTHLIKTRGQQVTLRCSSQSGHNTVSWYQQALGQGPQFIFQYYREEENGRGNFPPRFSGLQFPNYSSELNVNALELDDSALYLCASSPGLAGTGHEQYFGPGTRLTVT.

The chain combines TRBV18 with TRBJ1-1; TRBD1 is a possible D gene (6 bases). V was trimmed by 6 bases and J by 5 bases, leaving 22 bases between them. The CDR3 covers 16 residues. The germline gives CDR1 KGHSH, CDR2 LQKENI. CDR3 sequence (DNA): TGTGCCAGCTCCCGAATGAGGGGGGGGAGAGGGACTGAAGCTTTCTTT. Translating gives CASSRMRGGRGTEAFF. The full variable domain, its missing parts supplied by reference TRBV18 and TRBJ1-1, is NAGVMQNPRHLVRRRGQEARLRCSPMKGHSHVYWYRQLPEEGLKFMVYLQKENIIDESGMPKERFSAEFPKEGPSILRIQQVVRGDSAAYFCASSRMRGGRGTEAFFGQGTRLTVV.

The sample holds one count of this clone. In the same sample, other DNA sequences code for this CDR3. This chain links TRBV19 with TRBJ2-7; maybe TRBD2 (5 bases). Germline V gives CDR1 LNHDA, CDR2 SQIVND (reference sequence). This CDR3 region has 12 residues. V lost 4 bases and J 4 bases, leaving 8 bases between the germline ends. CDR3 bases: TGTGCCAGTAGTAGGGGAGATTACGAGCAGTACTTC. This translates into CASSRGDYEQYF.

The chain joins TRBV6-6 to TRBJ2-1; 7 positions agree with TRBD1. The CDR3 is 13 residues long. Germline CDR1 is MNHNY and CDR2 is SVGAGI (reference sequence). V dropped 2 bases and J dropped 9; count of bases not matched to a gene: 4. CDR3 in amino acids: CASSYRQGTEQFF. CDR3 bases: TGTGCCAGCAGTTACAGACAGGGAACTGAGCAGTTCTTC.

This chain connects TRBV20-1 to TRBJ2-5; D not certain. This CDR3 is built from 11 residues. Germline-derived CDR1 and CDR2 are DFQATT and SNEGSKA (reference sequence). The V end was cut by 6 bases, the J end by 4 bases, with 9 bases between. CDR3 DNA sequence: TGCAGTGCCACGGAATTAGAGACCCAGTACTTC. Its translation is CSATELETQYF.

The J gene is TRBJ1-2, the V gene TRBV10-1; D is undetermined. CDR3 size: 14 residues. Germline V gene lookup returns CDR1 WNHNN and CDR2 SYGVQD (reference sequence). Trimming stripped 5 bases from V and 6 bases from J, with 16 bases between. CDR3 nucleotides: TGCGCCAGCAGTTCTGGCCCGGCGGGGAATGGCTACACCTTC. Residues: CASSSGPAGNGYTF.

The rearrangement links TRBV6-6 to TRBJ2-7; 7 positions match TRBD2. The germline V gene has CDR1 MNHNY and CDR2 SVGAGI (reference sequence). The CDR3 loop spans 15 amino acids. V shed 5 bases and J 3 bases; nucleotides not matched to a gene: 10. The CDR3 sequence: CASSRERGPNYEQYF. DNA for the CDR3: TGTGCCAGCAGTCGCGAGCGGGGACCCAACTACGAGCAGTACTTC.

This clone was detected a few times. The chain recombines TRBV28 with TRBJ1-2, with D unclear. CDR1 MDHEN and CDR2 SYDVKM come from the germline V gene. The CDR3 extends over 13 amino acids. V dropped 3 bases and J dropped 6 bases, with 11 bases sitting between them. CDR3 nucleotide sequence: TGTGCCAGCAGTTTTGGCGGCAGAGATGGCTACACCTTC. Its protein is CASSFGGRDGYTF.